This TCR beta chain was documented in a study of T cell responses to AZD1222 COVID-19 vaccine. Germline V gene sequence: CDR1 SGHAT, CDR2 FQNNGV. The CDR3 is 16 residues long. Trimming removed 1 base at V and 6 bases at J, with 16 bases between. Sequenced by immunoSEQ multiplex PCR; TCRdb stores in-frame clones only, minus some. The sample contains some 120,000 clones, 87% of which appear only once. The receptor comes from an adult in good health. The rearrangement links TRBV11-2 to TRBJ2-1; D might be TRBD1 (5 bases). The sample here was peripheral blood, taken on day 0 of AZD1222 vaccination. The CDR3: CASSLVTLSRGNEQFF. The CDR3 DNA follows: TGTGCCAGCAGCTTAGTCACCCTATCTAGGGGCAATGAGCAGTTCTTC.